The rows below give T cell receptor beta chains drawn from one sample of a study of CD8 T cells in Susac syndrome. TCRdb re-called the immunoSEQ multiplex PCR reads with MiXCR, one entry per CDR3 protein. The sample shows about 180,000 distinct CDR3 sequences, roughly 94% of them seen only once. The specimen sequenced was CD4+ T cells from PBMCs. The receptors were gathered from a human donor with Susac syndrome. CDR3s include the opening cysteine and the closing phenylalanine or tryptophan. D genes are given only for firm matches. Clone sizes are given selectively: once, few, many, or a class where the clone is expanded.

J gene,D gene,V gene,clone size,CDR3 protein,CDR3 DNA
TRBJ2-3,NA,TRBV20-1,NA,CSADDGLGGTDTQYF,TGCAGTGCCGACGACGGGCTGGGGGGCACAGATACGCAGTATTTT
TRBJ2-1,NA,TRBV7-9,NA,CASSYFPGHIYNEQFF,TGTGCCAGCAGCTACTTTCCTGGACATATCTACAATGAGCAGTTCTTC
TRBJ2-1,NA,TRBV20-1,NA,CSARPPSERRSYNEQFF,TGCAGTGCTCGACCCCCTAGCGAGAGACGGTCCTACAATGAGCAGTTCTTC
TRBJ2-5,TRBD2,TRBV7-9,NA,CASSFGSGTQETQYF,TGTGCCAGCAGCTTCGGTAGCGGGACCCAAGAGACCCAGTACTTC
TRBJ1-1,NA,TRBV2,NA,CASRGTLNTEAFF,TGTGCCAGCAGGGGGACACTTAACACTGAAGCTTTCTTT
TRBJ1-4,NA,TRBV30,NA,CAWWSGGRYNEKLFF,TGTGCCTGGTGGAGCGGCGGCAGGTATAATGAAAAACTGTTTTTT
TRBJ2-1,NA,TRBV30,once,CAWSVRRGDEQFF,TGTGCCTGGAGTGTGAGAAGAGGCGATGAGCAGTTCTTC
TRBJ2-1,NA,TRBV6-6,NA,CSGQGPRGQFF,TGTAGCGGTCAGGGACCTAGGGGGCAGTTCTTC
TRBJ2-6,NA,TRBV7-2,NA,CASSLMGPGANVLTF,TGTGCCAGCAGCTTGATGGGCCCTGGGGCCAACGTCCTGACTTTC
TRBJ2-7,NA,TRBV3-1,NA,CASSQDRTVYEQYF,TGTGCCAGCAGCCAAGACCGTACAGTCTACGAGCAGTACTTC
TRBJ1-1,NA,TRBV20-1,NA,CSARHGTLNTEAFF,TGCAGTGCTAGACACGGGACGTTGAACACTGAAGCTTTCTTT
TRBJ2-1,TRBD1,TRBV9,NA,CASSVGDRDHNEQFF,TGTGCCAGCAGCGTAGGGGACAGGGATCACAATGAGCAGTTCTTC
TRBJ2-3,TRBD2,TRBV9,few,CASSTSGGTDTQYF,TGTGCCAGCAGCACTAGCGGGGGCACAGATACGCAGTATTTT
TRBJ2-2,TRBD2,TRBV20-1,NA,CSARGGEFANTGELFF,TGCAGTGCTAGGGGAGGGGAATTCGCGAACACCGGGGAGCTGTTTTTT
TRBJ1-1,TRBD1,TRBV6-4,NA,CASSPGNRGAEAFF,TGTGCCAGCAGTCCCGGTAACAGGGGAGCTGAAGCTTTCTTT
TRBJ2-7,NA,TRBV20-1,NA,CSARDRGGGYEQYF,TGCAGTGCTAGAGATCGGGGCGGAGGATACGAGCAGTACTTC
TRBJ2-5,NA,TRBV14,NA,CASSQDRRWEETQYF,TGTGCCAGCAGCCAAGATCGACGCTGGGAAGAGACCCAGTACTTC
TRBJ2-3,NA,TRBV6-6,NA,CASSYKAGRIADTQYF,TGTGCCAGCAGTTACAAGGCGGGGAGGATCGCAGATACGCAGTATTTT
TRBJ2-1,TRBD2,TRBV20-1,NA,CSAATGTSGYNEQFF,TGCAGTGCTGCAACCGGGACTAGCGGATACAATGAGCAGTTCTTC
TRBJ2-2,NA,TRBV14,NA,CASSHENREVTGELFF,TGTGCCAGCAGCCATGAGAACAGGGAGGTCACCGGGGAGCTGTTTTTT
TRBJ1-2,NA,TRBV7-9,NA,CASSSTGKMSGYTF,TGTGCCAGCAGCTCAACAGGGAAAATGAGCGGCTACACCTTC
TRBJ2-4,TRBD2,TRBV15,once,CATSSGLAELAKNIQYF,TGTGCCACCAGCAGTGGACTAGCGGAGCTAGCCAAAAACATTCAGTACTTC
TRBJ2-3,NA,TRBV18,NA,CASPEPLADTDTQYF,TGTGCCAGCCCCGAGCCCTTAGCGGACACAGATACGCAGTATTTT
TRBJ1-2,NA,TRBV20-1,NA,CSATPGHGGRYGYGYTF,TGCAGTGCTACCCCGGGACATGGAGGGCGTTACGGCTATGGCTACACCTTC
TRBJ1-2,NA,TRBV3-1,NA,CASSQVLQGPFYGYTF,TGTGCCAGCAGCCAAGTCCTACAGGGACCATTCTATGGCTACACCTTC
TRBJ1-1,NA,TRBV6-6,NA,CASYTVGDTEAFF,TGTGCCAGCTACACAGTGGGGGACACTGAAGCTTTCTTT
TRBJ2-2,NA,TRBV6-2/TRBV6-3,few,CASSRSGLNTGELFF,TGTGCCAGCAGTAGATCAGGCCTGAACACCGGGGAGCTGTTTTTT
TRBJ2-7,NA,TRBV30,NA,CAWSYIEPEQYF,TGTGCCTGGAGTTATATAGAGCCCGAGCAGTACTTC
TRBJ2-4,TRBD2,TRBV2,NA,CASQRDTENIQYF,TGTGCCAGTCAGCGGGATACCGAAAACATTCAGTACTTC
TRBJ2-7,TRBD2,TRBV14,NA,CASSQTGGPLEQYF,TGTGCCAGCAGCCAAACGGGAGGCCCCCTTGAGCAGTACTTC
TRBJ2-3,TRBD2,TRBV7-2,NA,CASSFRTAGGYTDTQYF,TGTGCCAGCAGCTTTCGTACAGCGGGGGGTTACACAGATACGCAGTATTTT
TRBJ1-2,NA,TRBV12-3/TRBV12-4,NA,CASTTAPDYGYTF,TGTGCCAGCACGACAGCGCCCGATTATGGCTACACCTTC
TRBJ1-4,NA,TRBV30,once,CAWNRGEREKLFF,TGTGCCTGGAACCGAGGGGAGCGAGAAAAACTGTTTTTT
TRBJ2-1,TRBD2,TRBV20-1,NA,CRGGDDEQFF,TGCAGGGGGGGGGATGATGAGCAGTTCTTC
TRBJ2-5,TRBD2,TRBV19,NA,CASSIQREGQETQYF,TGTGCCAGTAGTATCCAGCGGGAGGGCCAAGAGACCCAGTACTTC
TRBJ2-6,TRBD1,TRBV4-3,once,CASSPDRASGANVLTF,TGCGCCAGCAGCCCGGACAGGGCCTCTGGGGCCAACGTCCTGACTTTC
TRBJ2-5,NA,TRBV5-4,NA,CASSLWTVRTQYF,TGTGCCAGCAGCTTATGGACAGTCCGGACCCAGTACTTC
TRBJ1-4,NA,TRBV12-3/TRBV12-4,NA,CASAIEKLFF,TGTGCCAGCGCCATTGAAAAACTGTTTTTT
TRBJ2-3,TRBD2,TRBV3-1,NA,CASSQDRVAGLTDTQYF,TGTGCCAGCAGCCAAGATCGAGTAGCGGGGCTCACAGATACGCAGTATTTT
TRBJ2-3,NA,TRBV20-1,NA,CSARDGRERADTQYF,TGCAGTGCTAGAGATGGCAGGGAGAGGGCAGATACGCAGTATTTT
TRBJ2-1,NA,TRBV18,NA,CASSPVMVSGHNEQFF,TGTGCCAGCTCACCAGTTATGGTGAGTGGCCACAATGAGCAGTTCTTC
TRBJ1-5,TRBD1,TRBV19,NA,CASSAGQGREPQHF,TGTGCCAGTAGTGCCGGACAGGGGAGGGAGCCCCAGCATTTT
TRBJ2-5,TRBD1,TRBV7-6,NA,CASSLTGAVGETQYF,TGTGCCAGCAGCTTGACAGGGGCCGTAGGGGAGACCCAGTACTTC
TRBJ2-7,TRBD2,TRBV11-2,NA,CASSIRTSSYEQYF,TGTGCCAGCAGCATCCGGACTAGCTCCTACGAGCAGTACTTC
TRBJ1-2,NA,TRBV3-1,NA,CASSQDLGRYGYTF,TGTGCCAGCAGCCAAGATCTCGGGCGCTATGGCTACACCTTC
TRBJ1-6,NA,TRBV9,once,CASSAFREGNSPLHF,TGTGCCAGCAGCGCCTTCAGGGAAGGGAATTCACCCCTCCACTTT
TRBJ1-2,NA,TRBV30,NA,CAWVDGNYGYTF,TGTGCCTGGGTTGACGGTAACTATGGCTACACCTTC
TRBJ2-7,TRBD1,TRBV30,NA,CAGGRDSIYEQYF,TGTGCCGGAGGAAGGGACAGTATCTACGAGCAGTACTTC
TRBJ2-7,NA,TRBV6-1,NA,CASSEAGSSYEQYF,TGTGCCAGCAGTGAAGCGGGCAGCTCCTACGAGCAGTACTTC
TRBJ2-1,NA,TRBV6-6,few,CASSYAGRYNEQFF,TGTGCCAGCAGTTATGCGGGGAGGTACAATGAGCAGTTCTTC
TRBJ2-3,TRBD1,TRBV7-2,once,CASSLGWDRARTDTQYF,TGTGCCAGCAGCTTAGGATGGGACAGGGCTCGCACAGATACGCAGTATTTT
TRBJ2-1,NA,TRBV5-1,NA,CASSLELGTTRNRNEQFF,TGCGCCAGCAGCTTGGAATTGGGGACGACACGGAATAGAAATGAGCAGTTCTTC